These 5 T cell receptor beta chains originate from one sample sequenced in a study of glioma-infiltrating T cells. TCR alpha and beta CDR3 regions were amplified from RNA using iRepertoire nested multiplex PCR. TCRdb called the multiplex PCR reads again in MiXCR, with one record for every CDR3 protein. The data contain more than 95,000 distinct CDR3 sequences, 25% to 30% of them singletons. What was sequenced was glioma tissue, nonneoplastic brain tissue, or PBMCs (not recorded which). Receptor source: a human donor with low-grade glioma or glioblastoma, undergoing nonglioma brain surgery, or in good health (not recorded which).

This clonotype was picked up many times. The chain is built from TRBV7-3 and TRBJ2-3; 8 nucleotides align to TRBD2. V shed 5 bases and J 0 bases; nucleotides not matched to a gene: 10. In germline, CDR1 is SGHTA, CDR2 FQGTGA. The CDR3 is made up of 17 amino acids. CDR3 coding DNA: TGTGCCAGCAGCCCAAGCGGGACTAGGTCTAGCACAGATACGCAGTATTTT. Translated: CASSPSGTRSSTDTQYF.

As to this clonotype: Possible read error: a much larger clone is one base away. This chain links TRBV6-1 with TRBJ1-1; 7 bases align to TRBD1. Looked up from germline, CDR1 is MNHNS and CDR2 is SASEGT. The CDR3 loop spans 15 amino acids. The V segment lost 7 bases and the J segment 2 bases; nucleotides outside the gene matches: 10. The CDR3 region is CASNIMGQINTEAFF. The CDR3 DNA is TGTGCCAGCAACATTATGGGACAGATAAACACTGAAGCTTTCTTT.

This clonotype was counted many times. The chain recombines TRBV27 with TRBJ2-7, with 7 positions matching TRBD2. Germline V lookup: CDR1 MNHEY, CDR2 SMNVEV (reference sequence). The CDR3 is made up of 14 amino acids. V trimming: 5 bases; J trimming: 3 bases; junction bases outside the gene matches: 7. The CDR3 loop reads CASSDTSALYEQYF. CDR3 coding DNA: TGTGCCAGCAGTGACACTAGCGCCCTCTACGAGCAGTACTTC.

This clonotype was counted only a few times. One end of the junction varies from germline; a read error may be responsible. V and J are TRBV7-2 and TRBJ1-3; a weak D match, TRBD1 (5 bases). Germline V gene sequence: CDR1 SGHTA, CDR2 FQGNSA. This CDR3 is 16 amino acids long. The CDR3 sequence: CASGLGDRYSGNTIYF. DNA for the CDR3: TGTGCCAGCGGCTTAGGGGATCGGTACTCTGGAAACACCATATATTTT. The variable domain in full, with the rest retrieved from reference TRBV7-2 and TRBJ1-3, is GAGVSQSPSNKVTEKGKDVELRCDPISGHTALYWYRQSLGQGLEFLIYFQGNSAPDKSGLPSDRFSAERTGGSVSTLTIQRTQQEDSAVYLCASGLGDRYSGNTIYFGEGSWLTVV.

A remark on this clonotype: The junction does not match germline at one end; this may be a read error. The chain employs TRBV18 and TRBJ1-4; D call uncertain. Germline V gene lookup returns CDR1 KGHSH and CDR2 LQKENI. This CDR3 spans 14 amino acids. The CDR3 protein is CASSPPGNPEKLSF. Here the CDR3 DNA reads TGTGCCAGCTCACCACCCGGTAACCCTGAAAAACTGTCTTTT. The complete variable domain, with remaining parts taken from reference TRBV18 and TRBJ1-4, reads NAGVMQNPRHLVRRRGQEARLRCSPMKGHSHVYWYRQLPEEGLKFMVYLQKENIIDESGMPKERFSAEFPKEGPSILRIQQVVRGDSAAYFCASSPPGNPEKLSFGSGTQLSVL.